The 18 T cell receptor beta chains given below trace back to one sample, sequenced in a study of OX40 agonist ivuxolimab in advanced cancers. TCRdb's table, derived via immunoSEQ multiplex PCR, lists solely in-frame clones and lacks some. The table lists more than 15,000 clones, around 80% of them singletons. This material consisted of CD4+ or CD8+ T cells sorted from blood, taken in a trial of the OX40 agonist ivuxolimab. Receptors originate from an adult with an advanced solid tumor such as melanoma, head and neck, liver or kidney cancer.

The DNA for the CDR3 is TGTGCCAGCAGCGTAGTGGGGGCTAGGTATGGCTACACCTTC. Translation: CASSVVGARYGYTF. The chain has TRBV9 and TRBJ1-2; perhaps TRBD1 as D (6 bases). CDR1 SGDLS and CDR2 YYNGEE come from the germline V gene. The CDR3 is made up of 14 amino acids. V lost 0 bases to trimming and J lost 5 bases, with 11 bases between them.

This clone was recorded once. The chain has TRBV19 and TRBJ1-5, with 10 bases matching TRBD1. Germline lookup yields CDR1 LNHDA and CDR2 SQIVND (reference sequence). The CDR3 has 14 residues. Trimming removed 8 bases from V and 4 bases from J; junction bases left unmatched: 5. The CDR3, as DNA: TGTGCCAGTGACAGGGGGCCCCAAAATCAGCCCCAGCATTTT. Residues: CASDRGPQNQPQHF.

The J gene is TRBJ2-7, the V gene TRBV5-1, with D unclear. Looked up from germline, CDR1 is SGHRS and CDR2 is YFSETQ. V lost 4 bases, J lost 0 bases, and 14 bases lay in between. The CDR3 consists of 15 residues. CDR3 coding DNA: TGCGCCAGCAGCCCCCAACCCCAAGACTCCTACGAGCAGTACTTC. It translates to CASSPQPQDSYEQYF.

This rearrangement joins TRBV18 to TRBJ2-7; D gene uncertain. Per the germline V gene, CDR1 is KGHSH and CDR2 is LQKENI. V gave up 3 bases and J gave up 4 bases, with 7 bases separating them. The CDR3 has 12 amino acids. The chain's CDR3 is CASSPSSYEQYF. In DNA form, the CDR3 reads TGTGCCAGCTCACCTAGCTCTTACGAGCAGTACTTC.

The table lists this clone with a few counts. The rearrangement links TRBV10-2 to TRBJ2-7; D unresolved. V was cut by 5 bases and J by 4 bases, with 12 bases left in between. Germline loops: CDR1 WSHSY, CDR2 SAAADI. The CDR3 runs to 13 residues. The CDR3 here is CASSPDWRYEQYF. CDR3 coding DNA: TGCGCCAGCAGTCCCGATTGGAGATACGAGCAGTACTTC.

This chain uses TRBV5-1 with TRBJ1-6; D might be TRBD1 (6 bases). The CDR3 contains 13 residues. Trimming removed 8 bases from V and 7 bases from J, with 13 bases in between. Germline assignment: CDR1 SGHRS and CDR2 YFSETQ. As DNA, the CDR3 is TGCGCCAGGGGACAAAGAGCCAATTCACCCCTCCACTTT. Residues: CARGQRANSPLHF. The whole variable domain, remainder taken from reference TRBV5-1 and TRBJ1-6, is KAGVTQTPRYLIKTRGQQVTLSCSPISGHRSVSWYQQTPGQGLQFLFEYFSETQRNKGNFPGRFSGRQFSNSRSEMNVSTLELGDSALYLCARGQRANSPLHFGNGTRLTVT.

This clone has only a few counts. The rearrangement links TRBV4-3 to TRBJ2-7, with 11 bases lining up with TRBD2. Trimming at V came to 0 bases and at J to 4 bases, leaving 11 bases not matched to a gene. Germline loops: CDR1 LGHNA, CDR2 YSLEER. The CDR3 has 18 residues. Here the CDR3 reads CASSQDSLAGGPDYEQYF. CDR3 DNA: TGCGCCAGCAGCCAAGATTCGCTAGCGGGAGGCCCGGATTACGAGCAGTACTTC.

This chain links TRBV19 with TRBJ2-3; TRBD2 agrees at 7 bases. Per the germline V gene, CDR1 is LNHDA and CDR2 is SQIVND (reference sequence). The CDR3 runs 13 residues. The ends lost 5 bases at V and 6 bases at J; junction bases unmatched: 5. The CDR3 sequence is CASSRPGGDTQYF. The CDR3 nucleotides read TGTGCCAGTAGTCGACCCGGGGGGGATACGCAGTATTTT.

The chain couples TRBV6-1 to TRBJ1-4; D remains unclear. V was pared by 4 bases and J by 0 bases, with 12 bases between. Germline V gene lookup returns CDR1 MNHNS and CDR2 SASEGT. CDR3 size: 16 residues. The CDR3 sequence: CASSVELIATNEKLFF. Written as DNA, the CDR3 is TGTGCCAGCAGTGTAGAACTCATTGCAACTAATGAAAAACTGTTTTTT.

The chain combines TRBV2 with TRBJ1-5; D gene unclear. The germline V and J ends were trimmed by 6 bases and 3 bases, with 9 bases remaining between them. The CDR3 consists of 13 residues. Germline V gene sequence: CDR1 SNHLY, CDR2 FYNNEI. The CDR3 loop reads CASSDEYNQPQHF. The CDR3 coding sequence is TGTGCCAGCAGCGACGAATACAATCAGCCCCAGCATTTT.

This clone was counted a single time. This rearrangement joins TRBV7-2 to TRBJ1-2; 8 bases fit TRBD1. Germline CDR1 reads SGHTA; CDR2 reads FQGNSA. Trimming removed 6 bases from V and 6 bases from J; junction bases left unmatched: 24. The CDR3 has 19 residues. The CDR3 nucleotides are TGTGCCAGCAGTCCCCCAACATTCCAGACAAAACAGGGGGTTGATGGCTACACCTTC. This gives the protein CASSPPTFQTKQGVDGYTF.

The chain's CDR3 is CAWSGRDGGYNEQFF. The CDR3 DNA follows: TGTGCCTGGAGTGGGAGGGATGGCGGGTACAATGAGCAGTTCTTC. The rearrangement uses TRBV30 and TRBJ2-1; the D gene is possibly TRBD2 (6 bases). This CDR3 comprises 15 residues. Germline-derived CDR1 and CDR2 are GTSNPN and SVGIG (reference sequence). The V gene lost 1 base and the J gene lost 4 bases, with 14 bases spanning the gap.

This chain joins TRBV6-6 and TRBJ1-5; 7 bases match TRBD1. The CDR3 has 15 amino acids. Trimming took 5 bases from V and 3 from J; bases not matched to a gene: 7. Germline lookup yields CDR1 MNHNY and CDR2 SVGAGI (reference sequence). CDR3 DNA: TGTGCCAGCAGTCAGGGGGGGGGTTACAATCAGCCCCAGCATTTT. Residues: CASSQGGGYNQPQHF.

The gene calls are TRBV19 and TRBJ2-2; 11 nucleotides line up with TRBD1. Germline V gene lookup returns CDR1 LNHDA and CDR2 SQIVND (reference sequence). Losses at the gene ends were 1 base for V and 6 bases for J; bases not matched to a gene: 1. The CDR3 is 15 residues long. The CDR3 sequence: CASSIGGQGAGELFF. The CDR3 nucleotides are TGTGCCAGTAGTATAGGGGGACAGGGGGCCGGGGAGCTGTTTTTT.

This rearrangement joins TRBV28 to TRBJ2-5, with 10 positions matching TRBD1. The J call is doubtful: the DNA matches TRBJ2-7 better. From germline, CDR1 is MDHEN and CDR2 SYDVKM. This CDR3 is built from 14 residues. CDR3 sequence: CASSLGQGSYEQYF. Written as DNA, the CDR3 is TGTGCCAGCAGTTTGGGACAGGGGTCCTACGAGCAGTACTTC.

The chain joins TRBV6-5 to TRBJ2-7; D unresolved. V lost 5 bases and J lost 2, with 10 bases in between. CDR1 and CDR2 from the germline V gene are MNHEY and SVGAGI. CDR3 length: 13 amino acids. The CDR3 DNA follows: TGTGCCAGCAGTCCCCTGAAGGCCTACGAGCAGTACTTC. Its translation is CASSPLKAYEQYF.

The V call is TRBV10-3, the J call TRBJ2-7; maybe TRBD2 (6 bases). Per the germline V gene, CDR1 is ENHRY and CDR2 is SYGVKD. The length of the CDR3 is 17 residues. Trimming removed 3 bases at V and 0 bases at J, with 18 bases between. CDR3 region: CAISEIPRRAPSYEQYF. The CDR3 coding sequence is TGTGCCATCAGTGAAATCCCCCGGAGGGCCCCCTCCTACGAGCAGTACTTC.

This chain uses TRBV6-5 with TRBJ1-6; TRBD1 is a possible D gene (6 bases). Trimming left V 6 bases short and J 8 bases short, with 14 bases between. Germline assignment: CDR1 MNHEY and CDR2 SVGAGI. The CDR3 has 14 amino acids. The CDR3: CASSRTVGDSPLHF. CDR3 sequence (DNA): TGTGCCAGCAGCAGGACAGTCGGCGATTCACCCCTCCACTTT.